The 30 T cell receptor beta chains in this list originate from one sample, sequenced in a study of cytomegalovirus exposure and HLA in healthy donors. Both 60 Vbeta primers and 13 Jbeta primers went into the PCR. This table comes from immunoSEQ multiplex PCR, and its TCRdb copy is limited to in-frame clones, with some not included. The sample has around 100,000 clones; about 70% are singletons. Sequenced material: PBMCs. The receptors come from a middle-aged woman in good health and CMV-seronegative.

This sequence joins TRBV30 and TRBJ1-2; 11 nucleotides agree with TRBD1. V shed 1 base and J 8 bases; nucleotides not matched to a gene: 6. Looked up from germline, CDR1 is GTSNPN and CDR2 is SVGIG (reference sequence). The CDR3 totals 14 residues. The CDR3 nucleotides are TGTGCCTGGAGTGGCTGGACAGGGGGCATCGGCTACACCTTC. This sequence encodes CAWSGWTGGIGYTF.

Here the CDR3 DNA reads TGCAGCGTTGGCTTCCGGACTAGCGGGGGCACAGATACGCAGTATTTT. It is translated as CSVGFRTSGGTDTQYF. V and J are TRBV29-1 and TRBJ2-3; the match to TRBD2 covers 12 bases. In germline, CDR1 is SQVTM, CDR2 ANQGSEA. Trimming cost V 4 bases and J 1 base; bases outside gene matches: 6. CDR3 size: 16 residues.

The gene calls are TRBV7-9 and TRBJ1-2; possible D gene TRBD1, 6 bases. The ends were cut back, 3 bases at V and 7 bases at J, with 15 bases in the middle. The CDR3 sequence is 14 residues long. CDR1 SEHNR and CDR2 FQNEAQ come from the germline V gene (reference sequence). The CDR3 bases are TGTGCCAGCAGCTTGGGGGCCGCACCCCTTGGCTACACCTTC. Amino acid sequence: CASSLGAAPLGYTF.

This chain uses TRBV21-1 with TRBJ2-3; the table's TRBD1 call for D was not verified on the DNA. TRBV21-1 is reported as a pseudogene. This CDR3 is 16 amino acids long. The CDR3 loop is CASSRTGADSTDTQYF. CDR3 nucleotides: TGTGCCAGCAGCCGGACAGGCGCTGATAGCACAGATACGCAGTATTTT.

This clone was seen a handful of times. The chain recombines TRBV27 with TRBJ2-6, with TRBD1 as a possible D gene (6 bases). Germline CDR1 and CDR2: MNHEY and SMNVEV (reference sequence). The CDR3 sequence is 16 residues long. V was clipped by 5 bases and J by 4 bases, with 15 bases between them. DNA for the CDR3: TGTGCCAGCAGTGTCCCCGGGACATCCGGGGCCAACGTCCTGACTTTC. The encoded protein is CASSVPGTSGANVLTF.

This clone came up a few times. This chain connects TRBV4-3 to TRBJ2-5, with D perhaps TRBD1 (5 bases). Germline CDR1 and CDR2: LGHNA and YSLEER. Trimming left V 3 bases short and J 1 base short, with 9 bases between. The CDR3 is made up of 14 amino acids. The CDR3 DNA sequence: TGCGCCAGCAGCCAGTCCAGGGTCCAAGAGACCCAGTACTTC. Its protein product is CASSQSRVQETQYF.

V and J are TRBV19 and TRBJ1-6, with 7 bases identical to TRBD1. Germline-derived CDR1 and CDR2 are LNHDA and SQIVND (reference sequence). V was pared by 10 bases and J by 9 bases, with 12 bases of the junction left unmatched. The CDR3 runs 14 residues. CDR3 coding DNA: TGTGCCACAAAAACCGACAGGGACCCTTCACCCCTCCACTTT. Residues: CATKTDRDPSPLHF. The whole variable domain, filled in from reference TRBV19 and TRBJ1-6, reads DGGITQSPKYLFRKEGQNVTLSCEQNLNHDAMYWYRQDPGQGLRLIYYSQIVNDFQKGDIAEGYSVSREKKESFPLTVTSAQKNPTAFYLCATKTDRDPSPLHFGNGTRLTVT.

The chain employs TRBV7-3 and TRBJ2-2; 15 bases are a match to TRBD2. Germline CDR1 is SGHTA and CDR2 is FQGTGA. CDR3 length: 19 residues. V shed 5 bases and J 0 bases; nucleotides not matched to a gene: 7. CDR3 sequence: CASSRGLAGGNANTGELFF. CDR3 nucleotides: TGTGCCAGCAGCAGGGGACTAGCGGGGGGAAACGCGAACACCGGGGAGCTGTTTTTT.

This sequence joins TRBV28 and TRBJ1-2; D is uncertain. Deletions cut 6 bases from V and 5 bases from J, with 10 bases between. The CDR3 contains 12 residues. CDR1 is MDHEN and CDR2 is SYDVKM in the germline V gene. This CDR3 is CASREGGYGYTF. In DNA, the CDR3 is TGTGCCAGCAGGGAGGGTGGTTATGGCTACACCTTC.

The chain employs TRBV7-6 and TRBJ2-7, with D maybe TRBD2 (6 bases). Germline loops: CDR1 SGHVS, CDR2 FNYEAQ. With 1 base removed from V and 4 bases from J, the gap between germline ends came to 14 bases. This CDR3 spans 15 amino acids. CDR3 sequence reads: CASSLVGTGVYEQYF. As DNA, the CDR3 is TGTGCCAGCAGCTTAGTAGGGACTGGAGTGTACGAGCAGTACTTC.

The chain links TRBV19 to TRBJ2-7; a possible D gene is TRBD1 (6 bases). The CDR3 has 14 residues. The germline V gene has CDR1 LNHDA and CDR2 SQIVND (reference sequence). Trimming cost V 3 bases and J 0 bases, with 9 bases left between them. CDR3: CASSMDRSSYEQYF. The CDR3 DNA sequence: TGTGCCAGTAGTATGGACAGAAGCTCCTACGAGCAGTACTTC.

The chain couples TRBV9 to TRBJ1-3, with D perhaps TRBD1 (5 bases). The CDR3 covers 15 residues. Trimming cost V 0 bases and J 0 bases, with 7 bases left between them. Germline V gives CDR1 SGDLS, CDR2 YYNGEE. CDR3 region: CASSVGRASGNTIYF. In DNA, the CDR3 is TGTGCCAGCAGCGTAGGCAGGGCCTCTGGAAACACCATATATTTT. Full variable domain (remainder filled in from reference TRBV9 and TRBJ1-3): DSGVTQTPKHLITATGQRVTLRCSPRSGDLSVYWYQQSLDQGLQFLIQYYNGEERAKGNILERFSAQQFPDLHSELNLSSLELGDSALYFCASSVGRASGNTIYFGEGSWLTVV.

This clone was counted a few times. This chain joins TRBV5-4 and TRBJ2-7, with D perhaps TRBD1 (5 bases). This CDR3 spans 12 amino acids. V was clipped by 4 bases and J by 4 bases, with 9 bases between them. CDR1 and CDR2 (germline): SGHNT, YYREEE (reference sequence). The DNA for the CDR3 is TGTGCCAGCAGCATAGACAGTTACGAGCAGTACTTC. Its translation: CASSIDSYEQYF.

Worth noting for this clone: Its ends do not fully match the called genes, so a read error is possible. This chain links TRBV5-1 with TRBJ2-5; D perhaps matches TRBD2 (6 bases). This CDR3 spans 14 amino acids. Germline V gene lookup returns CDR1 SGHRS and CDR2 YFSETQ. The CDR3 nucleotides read TGTGCCAGCAGCTTACGGGGGAGCCAAGAGACCCAGTACTTC. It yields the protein CASSLRGSQETQYF.

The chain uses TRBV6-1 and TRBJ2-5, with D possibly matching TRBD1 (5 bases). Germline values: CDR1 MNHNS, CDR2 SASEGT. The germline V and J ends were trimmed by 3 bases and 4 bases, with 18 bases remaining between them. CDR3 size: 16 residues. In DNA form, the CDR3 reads TGTGCCAGCAGTGATAATGTGGGGAAGGGGTCAGAGACCCAGTACTTC. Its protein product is CASSDNVGKGSETQYF.

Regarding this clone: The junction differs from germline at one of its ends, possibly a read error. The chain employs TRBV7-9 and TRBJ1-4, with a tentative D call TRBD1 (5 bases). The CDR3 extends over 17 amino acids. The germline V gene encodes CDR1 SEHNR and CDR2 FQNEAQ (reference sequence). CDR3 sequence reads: CSSSLEGSQGERKKLFF. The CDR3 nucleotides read TGTTCCAGCAGCTTAGAAGGTAGTCAGGGCGAGAGGAAAAAACTGTTTTTT.

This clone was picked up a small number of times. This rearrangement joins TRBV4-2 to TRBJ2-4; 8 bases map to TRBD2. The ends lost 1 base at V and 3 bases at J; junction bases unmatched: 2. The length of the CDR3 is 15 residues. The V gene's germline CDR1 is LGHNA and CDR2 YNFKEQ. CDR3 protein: CASSQAGGRKNIQYF. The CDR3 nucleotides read TGTGCCAGCAGCCAAGCGGGGGGGCGCAAAAACATTCAGTACTTC.

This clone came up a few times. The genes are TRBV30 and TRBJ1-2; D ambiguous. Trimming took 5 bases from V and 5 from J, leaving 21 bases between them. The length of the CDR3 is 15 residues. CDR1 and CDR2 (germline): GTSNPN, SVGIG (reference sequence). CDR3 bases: TGTGCCTGGTCCCCCTTGGGTTCCGGCGGGTATGGCTACACCTTC. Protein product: CAWSPLGSGGYGYTF.

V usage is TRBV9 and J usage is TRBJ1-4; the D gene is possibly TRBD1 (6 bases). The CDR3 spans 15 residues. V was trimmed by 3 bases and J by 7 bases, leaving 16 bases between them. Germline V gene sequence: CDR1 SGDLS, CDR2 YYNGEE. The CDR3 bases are TGTGCCAGCAGCGGATACAGGGTGGTTGGTGAAAAACTGTTTTTT. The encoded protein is CASSGYRVVGEKLFF. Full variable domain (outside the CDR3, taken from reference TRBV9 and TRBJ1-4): DSGVTQTPKHLITATGQRVTLRCSPRSGDLSVYWYQQSLDQGLQFLIQYYNGEERAKGNILERFSAQQFPDLHSELNLSSLELGDSALYFCASSGYRVVGEKLFFGSGTQLSVL.

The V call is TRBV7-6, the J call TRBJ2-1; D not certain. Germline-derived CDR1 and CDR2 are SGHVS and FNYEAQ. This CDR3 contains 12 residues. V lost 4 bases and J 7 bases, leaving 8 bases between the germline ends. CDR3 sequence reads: CASSSFSNEQFF. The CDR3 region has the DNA TGTGCCAGCAGCTCGTTTAGTAATGAGCAGTTCTTC.

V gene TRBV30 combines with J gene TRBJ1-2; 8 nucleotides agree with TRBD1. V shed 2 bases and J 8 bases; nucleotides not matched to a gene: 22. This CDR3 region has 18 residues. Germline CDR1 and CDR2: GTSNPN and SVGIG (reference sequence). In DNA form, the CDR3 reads TGTGCCTGGAGTTTACACCGCGGCGACAGGGGCCCCAGCAGCGGCTACACCTTC. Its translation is CAWSLHRGDRGPSSGYTF.

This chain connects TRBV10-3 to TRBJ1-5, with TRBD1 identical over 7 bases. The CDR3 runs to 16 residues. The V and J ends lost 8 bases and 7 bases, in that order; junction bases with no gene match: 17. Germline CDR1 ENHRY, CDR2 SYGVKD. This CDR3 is CAIGQAGSLKGQPQHF. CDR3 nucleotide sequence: TGTGCCATCGGACAGGCCGGCAGTTTAAAGGGCCAGCCCCAGCATTTT.

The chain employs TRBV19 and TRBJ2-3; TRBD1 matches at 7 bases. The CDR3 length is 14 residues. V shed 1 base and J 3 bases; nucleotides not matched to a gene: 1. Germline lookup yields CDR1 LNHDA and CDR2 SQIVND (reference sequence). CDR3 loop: CASSIGQGTDTQYF. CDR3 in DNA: TGTGCCAGTAGTATAGGACAGGGAACAGATACGCAGTATTTT.

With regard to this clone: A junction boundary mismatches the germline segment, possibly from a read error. The CDR3 protein is CASGIREGTDTQYF. CDR3 DNA: TGTGCCAGTGGTATTCGGGAGGGCACAGATACGCAGTATTTT. V is TRBV19 and J is TRBJ2-3; 7 bases are a match to TRBD2. CDR3 length equals 14 residues. Germline-derived CDR1 and CDR2 are LNHDA and SQIVND (reference sequence).

The CDR3 sequence: CASSLQGAGVTDTQYF. The CDR3 DNA reads TGTGCCAGCAGCTTACAGGGAGCGGGGGTCACAGATACGCAGTATTTT. This chain links TRBV7-3 with TRBJ2-3, with 8 bases fitting TRBD2. Germline-derived CDR1 and CDR2 are SGHTA and FQGTGA. After removal of 2 bases from V and 2 bases from J, the junction contained 6 bases not matched to a gene. This CDR3 spans 16 amino acids.

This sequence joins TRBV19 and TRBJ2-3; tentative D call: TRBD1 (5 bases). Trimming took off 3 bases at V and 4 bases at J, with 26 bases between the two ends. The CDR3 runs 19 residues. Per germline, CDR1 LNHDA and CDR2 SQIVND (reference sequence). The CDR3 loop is CASSIGAVWATTPADTQYF. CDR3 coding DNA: TGTGCCAGTAGTATTGGGGCCGTTTGGGCTACTACTCCTGCAGATACGCAGTATTTT.

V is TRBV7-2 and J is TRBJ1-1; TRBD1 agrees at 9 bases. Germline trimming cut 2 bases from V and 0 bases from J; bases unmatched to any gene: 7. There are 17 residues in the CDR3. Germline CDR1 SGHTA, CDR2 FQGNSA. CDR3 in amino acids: CASSLLATGGMNTEAFF. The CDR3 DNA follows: TGTGCCAGCAGCTTATTGGCGACAGGGGGGATGAACACTGAAGCTTTCTTT.

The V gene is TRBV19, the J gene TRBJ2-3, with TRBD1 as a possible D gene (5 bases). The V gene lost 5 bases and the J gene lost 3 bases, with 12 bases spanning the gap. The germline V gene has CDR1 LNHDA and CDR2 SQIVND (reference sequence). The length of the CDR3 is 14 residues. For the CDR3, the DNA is TGTGCCAGTAGTGGGGCAGGGTGGACAGATACGCAGTATTTT. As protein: CASSGAGWTDTQYF.

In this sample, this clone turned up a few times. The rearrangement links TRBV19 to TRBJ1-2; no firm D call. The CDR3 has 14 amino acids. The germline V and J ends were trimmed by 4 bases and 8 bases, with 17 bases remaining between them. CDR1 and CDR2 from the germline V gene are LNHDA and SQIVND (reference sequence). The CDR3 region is CASSSGNEGGGYTF. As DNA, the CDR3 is TGTGCCAGTAGTAGCGGCAATGAGGGTGGCGGCTACACCTTC.

The CDR3 DNA reads as TGTGCCAGCAGCCATCACTCCTACGAGCAGTACTTC. Protein sequence: CASSHHSYEQYF. This rearrangement joins TRBV5-4 to TRBJ2-7; D is undetermined. V was pared by 4 bases and J by 0 bases, with 5 bases between. CDR1 is SGHNT, CDR2 YYREEE, per germline (reference sequence). The CDR3 has 12 residues.